This T cell receptor (beta chain) was found in a study of T cell clonality in common variable immunodeficiency (dated by TCRdb to the mid-2010s). This clone appeared many times. It lacks a known antigen. Equivalent amounts of genomic DNA from CVID and control samples were used as sequencing input. For every sample, a 60 bp segment covering the rearranged TCRbeta CDR3 region was amplified and then sequenced. The immunoSEQ assay, a bias-corrected multiplex PCR combined with high-throughput sequencing, was used to amplify TCRbeta. The study's processing was this. Each unique nucleotide sequence was treated as a clone and annotated with V, D and J genes, copy number and frequency. Sequences were labeled productive if in frame, and non-productive if out of frame or containing stop codons. As previously described, Shannon's entropy was used to calculate clonality. The predicted amino acid sequences of productive clones were used to derive mean CDR3 Kyte-Doolittle hydropathy. The R hclust function was used to hierarchically cluster scaled V gene usage with Manhattan distance and complete linkage. Sharing of clones by CDR3 amino acid sequence was evaluated by resampling 12 repertoires per group over 100 rounds. The repertoires were searched for 65 to 80 published EBV-specific and 200 to 300 published CMV-specific TCRbeta sequences. Analysis left out two CVID samples that produced under 10,000 sequences, so approximately 40 CVID repertoires remained. This immuneACCESS table, as held by TCRdb, lists in-frame sequences with V and J called but not all clones. Of the missing ones, under half trace to an unresolved V gene in checked studies; the others have no known cause. Clonal size and the V and J genes are those of that table, whereas D and trimming came from the DNA. The sample has about 23,000 clones on record, with no singletons. The top ten clonotypes cover roughly 9.6% of the sample.

The paper's findings and limits, for the study overall: Increased TCRbeta clonality was found in CVID subjects compared with healthy controls (t-test p = 0.018), with the increase being most characteristic of about a third of subjects. Although equal DNA input was used, an average of approximately 82,000 unique sequences per sample was obtained for controls, compared with some 34,000 for CVID samples. Correlations of repertoire features with clinical complications were constrained by heterogeneity among patients within the CVID cohort. Fewer deletions and N-nucleotide insertions were reportedly observed in CVID TCRbeta sequences, and highly modified clones with 13 or more V deletions were reportedly absent from CVID TCRbeta sequences. Healthy controls shared more TCRbeta clones with each other than CVID subjects shared among themselves (p < 0.0001). It was noted by the authors that sequencing of the repertoires of T cell subpopulations would be needed to clarify the cause of the increased clonality in CVID.

Standard criteria were used to diagnose CVID, namely serum IgG, IgA and/or IgM reduced below the normal range together with specific antibody deficiency. There were 40 to 50 subjects in the CVID group (29 male and some 15 female), ranging in age from 9 to 64 years, with a mean age of roughly 39. Most of the CVID patients and most of the healthy controls were of Caucasian heritage. At the time of study participation, every CVID subject had been on replacement immunoglobulin therapy for at least one year. No CVID subject was ill or taking immunomodulatory or immunosuppressive medication when blood was collected. From each donor, roughly 4.5 to 8 ml of heparinized peripheral whole blood was collected. Genomic DNA from adults with common variable immune deficiency (CVID) and from healthy adult controls was used to sequence TCRbeta CDR3 repertoires. Diluted blood was subjected to density centrifugation over Hypaque 1077 or Ficoll-Paque for isolation of peripheral blood mononuclear cells. Genomic DNA was obtained from unsorted mononuclear cells through either Qiagen column purification or a centrifugation-based method.

The clonotype comes from a human donor with common variable immunodeficiency. Sequences were obtained from peripheral blood mononuclear cells.

CDR3 DNA, as far as it was read: TGCAGTGCTAGTCTCTCAGATACG. Translated, this gives CSASLSDT. The entire CDR3 reads CSASLSDTQYF. The chain was built from TRBV20-1 and TRBJ2-3, with the D gene not confidently named. The read halts 3 residues ahead of the CDR3 end, with the missing end drawn from the germline J gene. V is clipped by 3 bases and J by 4 bases, and the sequence between their germline boundaries is 5 bases long. The CDR3 goes from the cysteine to the phenylalanine over 11 residues. Part of the CDR3 DNA is given, 24 bases translated from base 1. From a lookup of the germline V gene (reference sequence), CDR1 and CDR2 are DFQATT and SNEGSKA.